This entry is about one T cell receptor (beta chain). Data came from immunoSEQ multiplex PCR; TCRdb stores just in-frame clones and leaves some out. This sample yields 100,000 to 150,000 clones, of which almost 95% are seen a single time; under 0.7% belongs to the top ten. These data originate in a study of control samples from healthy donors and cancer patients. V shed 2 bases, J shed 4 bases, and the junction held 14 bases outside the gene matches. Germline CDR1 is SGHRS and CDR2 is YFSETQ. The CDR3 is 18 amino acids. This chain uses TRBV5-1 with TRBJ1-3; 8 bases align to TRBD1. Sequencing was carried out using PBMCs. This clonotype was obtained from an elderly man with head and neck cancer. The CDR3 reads CASSLTSGTGVGGNTIYF. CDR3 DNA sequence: TGCGCCAGCAGCTTAACCTCCGGGACAGGAGTAGGAGGAAACACCATATATTTT.